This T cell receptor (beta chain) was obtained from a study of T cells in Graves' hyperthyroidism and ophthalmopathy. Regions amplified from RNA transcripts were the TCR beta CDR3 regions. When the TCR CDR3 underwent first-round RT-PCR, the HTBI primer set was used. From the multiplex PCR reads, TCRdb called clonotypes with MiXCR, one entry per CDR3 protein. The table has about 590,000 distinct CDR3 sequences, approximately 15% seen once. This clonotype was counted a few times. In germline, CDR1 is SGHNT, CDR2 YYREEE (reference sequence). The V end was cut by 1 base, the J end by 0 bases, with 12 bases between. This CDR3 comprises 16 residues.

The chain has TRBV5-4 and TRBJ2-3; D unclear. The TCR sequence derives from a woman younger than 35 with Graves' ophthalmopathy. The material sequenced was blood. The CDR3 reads CASSLRREPSTDTQYF. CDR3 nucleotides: TGTGCCAGCAGCTTGAGGCGAGAGCCTAGCACAGATACGCAGTATTTT.